This T cell receptor (beta chain) was found in a study of OX40 agonist ivuxolimab in advanced cancers. Study-level findings and limits: Patients who responded partially at 0.1-3.0 mg/kg showed clonal expansion ranking among the lowest.

V lost 5 bases and J 1 base, leaving 12 bases between the germline ends. This CDR3 spans 15 amino acids. The V gene's germline CDR1 is SGHTA and CDR2 FQGNSA. Regarding this clone: What it binds is not known.

The method was immunoSEQ multiplex PCR; TCRdb's version includes in-frame clones alone and lacks a portion of them. The sample carries around 95,000 clones, approximately 91% recorded once. This specimen was CD4+ or CD8+ T cells sorted from blood, taken in a trial of the OX40 agonist ivuxolimab. This clonotype was sampled from an adult with an advanced solid tumor such as melanoma, head and neck, liver or kidney cancer. The chain combines TRBV7-2 with TRBJ1-3, with D tentatively TRBD1 (5 bases). The CDR3 region has the DNA TGTGCCAGCAGCGTGGGACCCCCGTCTGGAAACACCATATATTTT. It translates to CASSVGPPSGNTIYF.